The next 14 T cell receptor beta chains were all read from a single sample in a study of T cell clonality in common variable immunodeficiency. TCRdb's table, derived via immunoSEQ multiplex PCR, lists solely in-frame clones and lacks some. Recorded here are over 15,000 clones, with no singletons, and the ten leading clones hold about 6.8%. General study findings and limits: Fewer deletions and N-nucleotide insertions were reportedly seen in common variable immunodeficiency TCR beta sequences.

Their antigens remain unidentified. The sequenced sample consisted of peripheral blood mononuclear cells. Receptor source: a human donor with common variable immunodeficiency.

This clone was seen ten or more times. The read is 3 residues too short to cover the CDR3 end, so that end is filled in from the germline J gene. The chain employs TRBV2 and TRBJ2-2; D assignment may be TRBD1 or TRBD2 (5 bases each). Trimming pared 6 bases from V and 0 bases from J, leaving 14 bases between. The length of the CDR3 is 16 residues. From germline, CDR1 is SNHLY and CDR2 FYNNEI. CDR3 bases read: TGTGCCAGCAGGAGGGGCACACTTTCGAACACCGGGGAG. Protein product: CASRRGTLSNTGE. The CDR3, in full, reads CASRRGTLSNTGELFF.

This clone was counted at least ten times. The sequenced fragment ends 3 residues before the CDR3 boundary, so the rest is inferred from the germline J gene. This chain uses TRBV2 with TRBJ1-1; 12 bases fit TRBD1. Germline trimming cut 5 bases from V and 3 bases from J; bases unmatched to any gene: 4. The CDR3 is 15 residues long. Germline CDR1 and CDR2: SNHLY and FYNNEI. CDR3 DNA (partial): TGTGCCAGCAGTTCGGGACAGGGGGCTTACACTGAA. Translating gives CASSSGQGAYTE. The full CDR3 protein is CASSSGQGAYTEAFF.

This clone was observed a handful of times. The CDR3 is cut off 3 residues early in the read; its end comes from the germline J gene. The rearrangement joins TRBV2 to TRBJ2-3; 9 bases align to TRBD2. CDR3 length equals 14 residues. Germline-derived CDR1 and CDR2 are SNHLY and FYNNEI. Trimming cost V 7 bases and J 6 bases; bases outside gene matches: 8. The CDR3 here is CASKRAGGIDTQYF. CDR3 DNA (partial): TGTGCCAGCAAAAGAGCGGGAGGAATTGATACG.

The table lists this clone with many counts. With the read ending 3 residues before the CDR3 end, the germline J gene is used to fill in that end. V is TRBV6-2 or TRBV6-3 and J is TRBJ2-1; D not resolved. Per germline, CDR1 MNHEY and CDR2 SVGEGT. V was trimmed by 7 bases and J by 9 bases, leaving 13 bases between them. The length of the CDR3 is 12 residues. The part of the CDR3 DNA that was read is TGTGCCAGCACCTATGGTACCCCTGAG. It codes for CASTYGTPE. The full CDR3 reads CASTYGTPEQFF.

Details on this clone: Read coverage stops 3 residues before the CDR3 terminus; the germline J gene supplies the remainder. The V and J genes are TRBV7-9 and TRBJ2-7; D is ambiguous. V lost 3 bases and J 6 bases, leaving 9 bases between the germline ends. Germline V gives CDR1 SEHNR, CDR2 FQNEAQ (reference sequence). This CDR3 comprises 12 residues. CDR3 in amino acids: CASSFEVGEQYF. The CDR3 bases that were read are TGTGCCAGCAGCTTCGAGGTTGGCGAG. The full variable domain, its missing parts supplied by reference TRBV7-9 and TRBJ2-7, is DTGVSQNPRHKITKRGQNVTFRCDPISEHNRLYWYRQTLGQGPEFLTYFQNEAQLEKSRLLSDRFSAERPKGSFSTLEIQRTEQGDSAMYLCASSFEVGEQYFGPGTRLTVT.

Points on this clone: From the germline J gene comes the end of the CDR3, since the read stops 3 residues before it. The rearrangement links TRBV7-3 to TRBJ2-5, with 12 bases identical to TRBD2. The CDR3 sequence is 16 residues long. Germline V gene data show CDR1 as SGHTA and CDR2 as FQGTGA. The V gene end was trimmed by 5 bases and the J gene end by 5 bases; junction bases not matched to a gene: 9. The covered CDR3 bases are TGTGCCAGCAGCCAGACTAGCGGGAGTAATCGCGAGACC. It yields the protein CASSQTSGSNRET. The CDR3, in full, reads CASSQTSGSNRETQYF.

This clone was detected many times. The CDR3 end falls 3 residues outside the read, so it is completed with the germline J gene. This rearrangement joins TRBV29-1 to TRBJ2-2; D is undetermined. The CDR3 runs 13 residues. In germline, CDR1 is SQVTM, CDR2 ANQGSEA. Deletions cut 4 bases from V and 0 bases from J, with 6 bases between. The sequenced CDR3 bases are TGCAGCGTTGCGCGGACGAACACCGGGGAG. This gives the protein CSVARTNTGE. The whole CDR3 reads CSVARTNTGELFF.

Regarding this clone: The CDR3 end is not reached by the read, which stops 3 residues before it; the germline J gene fills it in. The chain has TRBV7-2 and TRBJ2-2; TRBD2 is a possible D gene (6 bases). The CDR3 runs to 13 residues. CDR1 is SGHTA, CDR2 FQGNSA, per germline. The V end was cut by 7 bases, the J end by 6 bases, with 12 bases between. The CDR3 DNA, read in part, is TGTGCCAGCACCAGGAGGGTTCCCGGGGAG. Protein product: CASTRRVPGE. The whole CDR3 sequence reads CASTRRVPGELFF.

This clone came up a few times. The CDR3 extends 3 residues past the end of the read, so its final part is completed from the germline J gene. The chain couples TRBV5-1 to TRBJ2-5, with D possibly being TRBD1 (5 bases). CDR1 and CDR2 (germline): SGHRS, YFSETQ. This CDR3 contains 15 residues. Trimming took off 1 base at V and 1 base at J, with 11 bases between the two ends. CDR3 sequence reads: CASSLYQGGQETQYF. The CDR3 bases that were read are TGCGCCAGCAGCTTGTACCAGGGTGGCCAAGAGACC. Full variable domain (outside the CDR3, taken from reference TRBV5-1 and TRBJ2-5): KAGVTQTPRYLIKTRGQQVTLSCSPISGHRSVSWYQQTPGQGLQFLFEYFSETQRNKGNFPGRFSGRQFSNSRSEMNVSTLELGDSALYLCASSLYQGGQETQYFGPGTRLLVL.

This clone was recorded many times. The sequence runs out 3 residues before the end of the CDR3; the remainder is reconstructed from the germline J gene. This sequence joins TRBV18 and TRBJ2-3, with 9 bases lining up with TRBD2. The CDR3 is made up of 16 amino acids. V gave up 5 bases and J gave up 2 bases; unmatched junction bases: 8. Per the germline V gene, CDR1 is KGHSH and CDR2 is LQKENI. CDR3 in amino acids: CASSFAGGPNTDTQYF. The CDR3 bases that were read are TGTGCCAGCTCATTCGCGGGAGGGCCCAACACAGATACG.

A remark on this clone: The read finishes 3 residues shy of the CDR3 end, and the germline J gene is used to complete it. The genes are TRBV5-5 and TRBJ2-1, with 8 bases matching TRBD2. CDR1 and CDR2 from the germline V gene are SGHKS and YYEKEE (reference sequence). The CDR3 totals 15 residues. V was clipped by 4 bases and J by 9 bases; unmatched bases: 12. Incomplete CDR3 DNA: TGTGCCAGCAGCCAGCCGGGACTAGGGATCGGTGAG. It specifies CASSQPGLGIGE. The full CDR3 protein reads CASSQPGLGIGEQFF.

This clone came up many times. The DNA ends 3 residues before the CDR3 does, and the rest of the CDR3 is filled in from the germline J gene. V and J are TRBV20-1 and TRBJ1-2, with 9 bases identical to TRBD1. The CDR3 sequence is 14 residues long. After removal of 3 bases from V and 7 bases from J, the junction contained 9 bases not matched to a gene. Germline V gene lookup returns CDR1 DFQATT and CDR2 SNEGSKA (reference sequence). CDR3 bases read: TGCAGTGCTAGTCGAGGACAGGGGAGGGGTGGC. It translates to CSASRGQGRGG. The full CDR3 protein is CSASRGQGRGGYTF.

This clone was counted only a few times. Read data end 3 residues before the CDR3 end; the end is taken from the germline J gene. The gene calls are TRBV2 and TRBJ2-3; 8 positions match TRBD2. The CDR3 has 14 amino acids. The germline V gene encodes CDR1 SNHLY and CDR2 FYNNEI. The J segment lost 4 bases and the V segment lost 6 bases, leaving 6 bases of the junction unmatched. The part of the CDR3 DNA that was read is TGTGCCAGCAGCCCGGGGGGGTCGGCAGATACG. Translation gives CASSPGGSADT. The full CDR3 is CASSPGGSADTQYF.

This clone was recorded many times. The read is 3 residues too short to cover the CDR3 end, so that end is filled in from the germline J gene. The rearrangement links TRBV14 to TRBJ1-1, with D unclear. Looked up from germline, CDR1 is SGHDN and CDR2 is FVKESK. The CDR3 covers 13 residues. Trimming shortened V by 4 bases and J by 3 bases, and 9 bases separated the two germline ends. The CDR3 DNA, read in part, is TGTGCCAGCAGCCTCTATCAGGACACTGAA. Its protein is CASSLYQDTE. The full-length CDR3 reads as CASSLYQDTEAFF.